The 32 T cell receptor beta chains listed next were all sequenced from one sample in a study of blood T cell repertoires in COVID-19. Data came from immunoSEQ multiplex PCR; TCRdb stores just in-frame clones and leaves some out. The sample consists of 300,000 to 400,000 clones, roughly 90% of them appearing once. The source material was peripheral blood. The origin of the receptors is a woman in her 70s with COVID-19, enrolled during active disease.

Only one count was recorded for this clone. This CDR3 is also generated by other DNA sequences in the sample. This chain links TRBV28 with TRBJ1-2; weak D call: TRBD1 (6 bases). Germline lookup yields CDR1 MDHEN and CDR2 SYDVKM. V was shortened by 4 bases and J by 5 bases, with 8 bases between the two germline ends. This CDR3 region has 12 residues. The CDR3 protein is CASSSTGYGYTF. DNA of the CDR3: TGTGCCAGCAGTTCAACAGGGTATGGCTACACCTTC.

The chain joins TRBV2 to TRBJ1-6; D perhaps matches TRBD1 (6 bases). Trimming stripped 3 bases from V and 7 bases from J, with 13 bases between. The germline V gene encodes CDR1 SNHLY and CDR2 FYNNEI. CDR3 length: 15 amino acids. For the CDR3, the DNA is TGTGCCAGCAGTGACCGTACAGGGCGGAATTCACCCCTCCACTTT. It encodes CASSDRTGRNSPLHF. The full variable domain, with the rest looked up from reference TRBV2 and TRBJ1-6, is EPEVTQTPSHQVTQMGQEVILRCVPISNHLYFYWYRQILGQKVEFLVSFYNNEISEKSEIFDDQFSVERPDGSNFTLKIRSTKLEDSAMYFCASSDRTGRNSPLHFGNGTRLTVT.

About this clone itself: Germline is not matched at one junction end, which may reflect a read error. The genes are TRBV12-5 and TRBJ1-2; TRBD1 aligns across 10 bases. Germline V gene data show CDR1 as LGHNT and CDR2 as FRNRAP. The CDR3 covers 11 residues. The CDR3 nucleotides are TGTGCTAGTGGTACGACAGGGGGCGCGACGTTC. It specifies CASGTTGGATF.

The gene calls are TRBV4-1 and TRBJ1-1; D is possibly TRBD1 (5 bases). There are 14 residues in the CDR3. Trimming removed 0 bases from V and 1 base from J, with 6 bases in between. The germline V gene has CDR1 MGHRA and CDR2 YSYEKL. Written as DNA, the CDR3 is TGCGCCAGCAGCCAAGACAGGGCGAACACTGAAGCTTTCTTT. Its protein product is CASSQDRANTEAFF.

The rearrangement joins TRBV5-1 to TRBJ2-7, with 9 bases lining up with TRBD1. CDR1 and CDR2 from the germline V gene are SGHRS and YFSETQ. This CDR3 comprises 13 residues. With 3 bases clipped from V and 5 bases from J, the junction kept 3 bases outside the gene matches. The CDR3 reads CASSWDREDEQYF. DNA of the CDR3: TGCGCCAGCAGCTGGGACAGGGAAGACGAGCAGTACTTC. The variable domain in full, completed from reference TRBV5-1 and TRBJ2-7, reads KAGVTQTPRYLIKTRGQQVTLSCSPISGHRSVSWYQQTPGQGLQFLFEYFSETQRNKGNFPGRFSGRQFSNSRSEMNVSTLELGDSALYLCASSWDREDEQYFGPGTRLTVT.

The chain employs TRBV27 and TRBJ1-1; TRBD1 matches 7 bases. Trimming took 1 base from V and 5 from J; bases not matched to a gene: 4. Germline loops: CDR1 MNHEY, CDR2 SMNVEV (reference sequence). The CDR3 has 14 amino acids. CDR3 in DNA: TGTGCCAGCAGTTTATACAGGGGTGGTACTGAAGCTTTCTTT. Translation: CASSLYRGGTEAFF.

Only one count was recorded for this clone. V is TRBV5-1 and J is TRBJ2-2; perhaps TRBD2 as D (6 bases). V was clipped by 3 bases and J by 2 bases, with 14 bases between them. Per germline, CDR1 SGHRS and CDR2 YFSETQ. This CDR3 has 16 residues. For the CDR3, the DNA is TGCGCCAGCAGCTCACTAGCAAAGTCCAACACCGGGGAGCTGTTTTTT. Encoded protein: CASSSLAKSNTGELFF. The full variable domain, rest sourced from reference TRBV5-1 and TRBJ2-2, is KAGVTQTPRYLIKTRGQQVTLSCSPISGHRSVSWYQQTPGQGLQFLFEYFSETQRNKGNFPGRFSGRQFSNSRSEMNVSTLELGDSALYLCASSSLAKSNTGELFFGEGSRLTVL.

The CDR3 loop is CASSESGQGRSFF. Written as DNA, the CDR3 is TGTGCCAGCAGTGAGAGTGGACAGGGTAGGTCTTTCTTT. This chain connects TRBV6-1 to TRBJ1-1, with 8 nucleotides matching TRBD1. Germline lookup yields CDR1 MNHNS and CDR2 SASEGT. This CDR3 is 13 amino acids long. V gave up 3 bases and J gave up 12 bases; unmatched junction bases: 9.

A few counts support this clone. The chain recombines TRBV10-2 with TRBJ1-1; D uncertain. This CDR3 contains 13 residues. V was trimmed by 3 bases and J by 1 base, leaving 6 bases between them. Germline V gene lookup returns CDR1 WSHSY and CDR2 SAAADI. CDR3 sequence reads: CASSDPGNTEAFF. Written as DNA, the CDR3 is TGCGCCAGCAGTGACCCAGGGAACACTGAAGCTTTCTTT.

This sequence joins TRBV18 and TRBJ2-2; no clear D gene. Trimming took off 1 base at V and 1 base at J, with 10 bases between the two ends. The CDR3 sequence is 16 residues long. Germline loops: CDR1 KGHSH, CDR2 LQKENI. The CDR3 is CASSPRVLENTGELFF. CDR3 DNA sequence: TGTGCCAGCTCACCACGGGTGCTAGAGAACACCGGGGAGCTGTTTTTT.

This sequence joins TRBV5-4 and TRBJ1-2, with 7 bases lining up with TRBD1. After removal of 2 bases from V and 0 bases from J, the junction contained 1 base not matched to a gene. This CDR3 region has 14 residues. The germline V gene encodes CDR1 SGHNT and CDR2 YYREEE (reference sequence). The CDR3 DNA reads TGTGCCAGCAGCTTAGGGACAGCTAACTATGGCTACACCTTC. Residues: CASSLGTANYGYTF.

This chain links TRBV9 with TRBJ2-1; 12 positions agree with TRBD2. Trimming cost V 5 bases and J 9 bases; bases outside gene matches: 9. Germline V CDR1 and CDR2: SGDLS, YYNGEE. This CDR3 is built from 15 residues. In nucleotides, the CDR3 is TGTGCCAGCAGACCGACTAGCGGGGGCGACAGTGAGCAGTTCTTC. Its translation is CASRPTSGGDSEQFF.

The genes are TRBV9 and TRBJ2-2; D is ambiguous. The length of the CDR3 is 16 residues. The germline CDR1 and CDR2 sequences are SGDLS and YYNGEE. Trimming removed 0 bases from V and 1 base from J, with 10 bases in between. CDR3 nucleotides: TGTGCCAGCAGCGTAGACTGGGCAGGGAACACCGGGGAGCTGTTTTTT. It yields the protein CASSVDWAGNTGELFF.

This sequence joins TRBV19 and TRBJ1-1, with D maybe TRBD1 (5 bases). The V end lost 7 bases, the J end lost 1 base, and 13 bases lay between the germline ends. This CDR3 has 14 residues. Germline V lookup: CDR1 LNHDA, CDR2 SQIVND (reference sequence). CDR3 bases: TGTGCCAGTAATAACCAGGGTCAGAACACTGAAGCTTTCTTT. Its translation: CASNNQGQNTEAFF.

The chain links TRBV15 to TRBJ2-7; 10 positions match TRBD1. The V and J ends lost 7 bases and 4 bases, in that order; junction bases with no gene match: 7. The CDR3 is made up of 14 amino acids. Germline lookup yields CDR1 LNHNV and CDR2 YYDKDF (reference sequence). This CDR3 reads CATNSGQGFYEQYF. The CDR3 nucleotides are TGTGCCACCAATTCGGGACAGGGGTTTTACGAGCAGTACTTC.

The rearrangement joins TRBV7-9 to TRBJ1-5, with unresolved D. CDR3 length: 13 residues. Germline lookup yields CDR1 SEHNR and CDR2 FQNEAQ (reference sequence). V was cut by 2 bases and J by 5 bases, with 7 bases left in between. The chain's CDR3 is CASSLYGDQPQHF. CDR3 coding DNA: TGTGCCAGCAGCTTATACGGAGATCAGCCCCAGCATTTT.

The gene calls are TRBV7-2 and TRBJ1-6; D is perhaps TRBD1 (6 bases). Germline values: CDR1 SGHTA, CDR2 FQGNSA. The V gene lost 7 bases and the J gene lost 8 bases, with 21 bases spanning the gap. The CDR3 covers 16 residues. CDR3 region: CASTRSGGGLDSPLHF. The DNA for the CDR3 is TGTGCCAGCACCCGAAGTGGGGGGGGCTTAGATTCACCCCTCCACTTT.

This chain uses TRBV9 with TRBJ1-2; unclear D gene. The ends were cut back, 1 base at V and 0 bases at J, with 10 bases in the middle. This CDR3 has 15 residues. Germline lookup yields CDR1 SGDLS and CDR2 YYNGEE. The CDR3 reads CASSVSQAANYGYTF. CDR3 DNA: TGTGCCAGCAGCGTAAGCCAAGCCGCTAACTATGGCTACACCTTC.

The chain carries TRBV18 and TRBJ1-5; unclear D gene. Germline assignment: CDR1 KGHSH and CDR2 LQKENI. This CDR3 has 14 residues. Deletions cut 4 bases from V and 1 base from J, with 8 bases between. CDR3 region: CASSLIQSNQPQHF. CDR3 nucleotide sequence: TGTGCCAGCTCACTAATACAAAGCAATCAGCCCCAGCATTTT.

The chain is built from TRBV5-4 and TRBJ1-2, with D unresolved. V lost 5 bases and J lost 6, with 20 bases in between. The CDR3 is 15 residues long. The germline gives CDR1 SGHNT, CDR2 YYREEE (reference sequence). The CDR3 bases are TGTGCCAGCAGGAAGACTGGGGAGTTCCAAGATGGCTACACCTTC. The encoded protein is CASRKTGEFQDGYTF.

The chain is built from TRBV9 and TRBJ2-5; D is possibly TRBD2 (6 bases). The V gene lost 0 bases and the J gene lost 2 bases, with 14 bases spanning the gap. Germline lookup yields CDR1 SGDLS and CDR2 YYNGEE. The CDR3 consists of 16 residues. The CDR3: CASSVGQLGGQETQYF. In nucleotides, the CDR3 is TGTGCCAGCAGCGTAGGTCAGTTGGGGGGTCAAGAGACCCAGTACTTC. Full variable domain (remainder filled in from reference TRBV9 and TRBJ2-5): DSGVTQTPKHLITATGQRVTLRCSPRSGDLSVYWYQQSLDQGLQFLIQYYNGEERAKGNILERFSAQQFPDLHSELNLSSLELGDSALYFCASSVGQLGGQETQYFGPGTRLLVL.

This rearrangement joins TRBV28 to TRBJ1-5, with 8 bases fitting TRBD1. The CDR3 loop spans 13 amino acids. Trimming at V came to 10 bases and at J to 11 bases, leaving 13 bases not matched to a gene. Germline CDR1 reads MDHEN; CDR2 reads SYDVKM. The DNA of the CDR3 is TGTGCCACCCACGCAGGGGGCCGGTTGACCCAGCATTTT. This translates into CATHAGGRLTQHF.

The genes are TRBV6-5 and TRBJ1-5; 11 bases match TRBD1. Germline CDR1 is MNHEY and CDR2 is SVGAGI. The CDR3 covers 15 residues. The V gene end was trimmed by 5 bases and the J gene end by 7 bases; junction bases not matched to a gene: 7. The DNA for the CDR3 is TGTGCCAGCAGTCTGGACAGGGGGCCAGGGCAGCCCCAGCATTTT. This gives the protein CASSLDRGPGQPQHF.

This clone was observed a handful of times. The chain recombines TRBV2 with TRBJ1-4, with TRBD1 identical over 7 bases. CDR1 is SNHLY, CDR2 FYNNEI, per germline. With 6 bases clipped from V and 4 bases from J, the junction kept 5 bases outside the gene matches. The CDR3 length is 14 residues. Here the CDR3 reads CASSADRLNEKLFF. CDR3 sequence (DNA): TGTGCCAGCAGCGCGGACAGGCTTAATGAAAAACTGTTTTTT.

The chain links TRBV5-4 to TRBJ2-7; 8 bases fit TRBD1. The CDR3 extends over 14 amino acids. Trimming cost V 4 bases and J 0 bases; bases outside gene matches: 3. Germline values: CDR1 SGHNT, CDR2 YYREEE (reference sequence). The CDR3 nucleotides are TGTGCCAGCAGCCTGGGACAGGTCTCCTACGAGCAGTACTTC. It codes for CASSLGQVSYEQYF.

This sequence joins TRBV12-5 and TRBJ1-1, with a possible D match to TRBD1 (6 bases). Germline assignment: CDR1 LGHNT and CDR2 FRNRAP. Trimming removed 3 bases at V and 1 base at J, with 18 bases between. The CDR3 contains 17 residues. CDR3 DNA: TGTGCTAGTGGTTTCTTGGGTTGGGGGGGACAGAACACTGAAGCTTTCTTT. Translating gives CASGFLGWGGQNTEAFF.

J is TRBJ1-6 and V is TRBV27; D may be TRBD1 (6 bases). V dropped 9 bases and J dropped 4 bases, with 13 bases sitting between them. This CDR3 has 14 residues. Germline-derived CDR1 and CDR2 are MNHEY and SMNVEV (reference sequence). CDR3 nucleotide sequence: TGTGCCAGTCAGGACAGTTATTATAATTCACCCCTCCACTTT. Amino acid sequence: CASQDSYYNSPLHF.

The table lists this clone with a few counts. The chain carries TRBV5-1 and TRBJ1-1, with no clear D. Trimming removed 2 bases at V and 5 bases at J, with 13 bases between. This CDR3 is 14 amino acids long. Germline-derived CDR1 and CDR2 are SGHRS and YFSETQ. The CDR3 region has the DNA TGCGCCAGCAGCTTTCTCGGGATAGGTACTGAAGCTTTCTTT. This encodes CASSFLGIGTEAFF. Looking up the rest from reference TRBV5-1 and TRBJ1-1 gives the full variable domain: KAGVTQTPRYLIKTRGQQVTLSCSPISGHRSVSWYQQTPGQGLQFLFEYFSETQRNKGNFPGRFSGRQFSNSRSEMNVSTLELGDSALYLCASSFLGIGTEAFFGQGTRLTVV.

The gene calls are TRBV5-1 and TRBJ1-1; the D is unclear. The CDR3 has 15 residues. The germline V and J ends were trimmed by 3 bases and 0 bases, with 12 bases remaining between them. Germline lookup yields CDR1 SGHRS and CDR2 YFSETQ. CDR3 region: CASSSGPGMNTEAFF. In nucleotides, the CDR3 is TGCGCCAGCAGCTCAGGACCGGGAATGAACACTGAAGCTTTCTTT.

The CDR3 DNA is TGTGCCAGCAGCCGGGGGGGCTGGGAGACCCAGTACTTC. The encoded protein is CASSRGGWETQYF. V gene TRBV11-2 combines with J gene TRBJ2-5; 8 bases agree with TRBD2. The CDR3 length is 13 residues. Germline values: CDR1 SGHAT, CDR2 FQNNGV. V trimming: 5 bases; J trimming: 5 bases; junction bases outside the gene matches: 4.

The chain uses TRBV3-1 (or the pseudogene TRBV3-2) and TRBJ1-2; D remains ambiguous. Trimming stripped 0 bases from V and 8 bases from J, with 16 bases between. Germline lookup yields CDR1 LGHDT and CDR2 YNNKEL (reference sequence). There are 15 residues in the CDR3. The CDR3 DNA is TGTGCCAGCAGCCAAGAATTCGACACCCGCGCGGGCTACACCTTC. It codes for CASSQEFDTRAGYTF.

This chain uses TRBV9 with TRBJ2-7; TRBD2 might be the D (5 bases). Germline-derived CDR1 and CDR2 are SGDLS and YYNGEE. Trimming took 4 bases from V and 0 from J, leaving 11 bases between them. This CDR3 is 14 amino acids long. Here the CDR3 reads CASSSREGSYEQYF. The CDR3, as DNA: TGTGCCAGCAGCAGTCGTGAGGGCTCCTACGAGCAGTACTTC.